A selection of T cell receptor beta chains follows, all from one sample in a study of shared clonotypes between healthy human individuals. The data were produced by immunoSEQ multiplex PCR, yet TCRdb's version contains in-frame clones alone and is incomplete. The data hold under 600,000 clones, with less than 98% observed a single time. Material: naive CD4+ T cells sorted from blood. The receptors shown here come from a woman in her 30s in good health. The CDR3 runs from the conserved cysteine through the conserved F or W. D genes are given only for firm matches. Clone size appears in some rows only: once, few, many, or a class for an expanded clone.

j_call | clone_size | d_call | v_call | cdr3_nt | cdr3_aa
TRBJ1-4 | once | - | TRBV5-5 | TGTGCCAGCAGCCGTGGGGTGGAGCAGGCTAATGAAAAACTGTTTTTT | CASSRGVEQANEKLFF
TRBJ2-2 | - | - | TRBV6-5 | TGTGCCAGCAGTTATGCCGGGATCACCGGGGAGCTGTTTTTT | CASSYAGITGELFF
TRBJ2-1 | once | - | TRBV11-2 | TGTGCCAGCAGCTTAGTGGCGATTGAGCAGTTCTTC | CASSLVAIEQFF
TRBJ2-7 | - | TRBD2 | TRBV19 | TGTGCCAGTAGTTCCTGGACTAGCGGCCTCGCGGATTACGAGCAGTACTTC | CASSSWTSGLADYEQYF
TRBJ2-2 | - | TRBD2 | TRBV5-5 | TGTGCCAGCAGCCTATGGACTAGCGGGAGTACCGGGGAGCTGTTTTTT | CASSLWTSGSTGELFF
TRBJ1-5 | - | - | TRBV5-1 | TGCGCCAGCAGCTTTGACAGAAATCAGCCCCAGCATTTT | CASSFDRNQPQHF
TRBJ2-3 | - | - | TRBV19 | TGTGCCAGTAGAGCCTGGGGGCAACCCACAGATACGCAGTATTTT | CASRAWGQPTDTQYF
TRBJ1-3 | - | - | TRBV14 | TGTGCCAGCAGCCAAGCCTCTGGAAACACCATATATTTT | CASSQASGNTIYF
TRBJ1-2 | - | - | TRBV19 | TGTGCCAGTAGGCCGGGACAACCAGTCTATGGCTACACCTTC | CASRPGQPVYGYTF
TRBJ2-5 | once | TRBD1 | TRBV7-9 | TGTGCCAGCAGCTTCCCGACAGGGAACAGTCAAGAGACCCAGTACTTC | CASSFPTGNSQETQYF
TRBJ2-1 | - | - | TRBV2 | TGTGCCAGCAGGGTAGGCGGGGTCTCCTACAATGAGCAGTTCTTC | CASRVGGVSYNEQFF
TRBJ1-1 | - | - | TRBV10-3 | TGTGCCATCAGTGAGATGGGCATATACACTGAAGCTTTCTTT | CAISEMGIYTEAFF
TRBJ1-1 | - | - | TRBV28 | TGTGCCAGCACCGTTGGATGGACTGAAGCTTTCTTT | CASTVGWTEAFF
TRBJ1-1 | - | - | TRBV15 | TGTGCCACCAGCGTTTTGTTGGGGAACACTGAAGCTTTCTTT | CATSVLLGNTEAFF
TRBJ2-7 | - | TRBD1 | TRBV20-1 | TGCAGTGCTGGGGACAGGGAGCAGTACTTC | CSAGDREQYF
TRBJ2-7 | once | TRBD1 | TRBV28 | TGTGCCAGCAGTCGACCCGGGACAGCCTCCTACGAGCAGTACTTC | CASSRPGTASYEQYF
TRBJ2-3 | - | TRBD2 | TRBV13 | TGTGCCAGCAGCTTCGGTCCACTAGCGGGAGTTACAGATACGCAGTATTTT | CASSFGPLAGVTDTQYF
TRBJ1-5 | - | TRBD1 | TRBV7-2 | TGTGCCAGGGGGACAGGGGCTCAGCCCCAGCATTTT | CARGTGAQPQHF
TRBJ1-3 | few | - | TRBV6-1 | TGTGCCAGCAGTGGTGCAACACTTAACTCTGGAAACACCATATATTTT | CASSGATLNSGNTIYF
TRBJ2-2 | - | TRBD1 | TRBV19 | TGTGCCAGTAGTACGCTCCCGGGACAGGGGGGTTACGGGGAGCTGTTTTTT | CASSTLPGQGGYGELFF
TRBJ1-2 | - | - | TRBV30 | TGTGCCTGGAGTCCAACAGGGATTGGCTACACCTTC | CAWSPTGIGYTF
TRBJ2-7 | - | TRBD2 | TRBV27 | TGTGCCAGCAGTTTATCGACGAGCGGGACCTACGAGCAGTACTTC | CASSLSTSGTYEQYF
TRBJ2-6 | - | - | TRBV5-1 | TGCGCCAGCAGCTTCCAATCTCGGACAAGGACGTCTGGGGCCAACGTCCTGACTTTC | CASSFQSRTRTSGANVLTF
TRBJ2-7 | - | TRBD2 | TRBV5-6 | TGTGCCAGCAGCGGGCCGGGGACTAGATCGGGTCGCAAGTACTTC | CASSGPGTRSGRKYF
TRBJ1-2 | - | - | TRBV10-3 | TGTGCCATCAGTGCTTTCGGGGTAGAGACAGCAGGATTAGCTAACTATGGCTACACCTTC | CAISAFGVETAGLANYGYTF
TRBJ2-5 | - | - | TRBV19 | TGTGCCAGTAGTTACCCCAGGGAGACCCAGTACTTC | CASSYPRETQYF
TRBJ2-2 | - | TRBD2 | TRBV27 | TGTGCCAGCAACCACTTCAGCGGGATAGGGACCGGGGAGCTGTTTTTT | CASNHFSGIGTGELFF
TRBJ2-1 | - | TRBD2 | TRBV25-1 | TGTGCCAGCAGTGGGGATCCTGGTAGCGGGAGTTCCTACAATGAGCAGTTCTTC | CASSGDPGSGSSYNEQFF
TRBJ2-3 | - | TRBD2 | TRBV10-1 | TGCGCCAGCAGTACTCTAGCGGGAGGGCGTCCCTATACGCAGTATTTT | CASSTLAGGRPYTQYF
TRBJ2-1 | - | TRBD2 | TRBV11-3 | TGTGCCAGCAGCTTAGGAGGAGCGGGAATAAGGTCGAATGAGCAGTTCTTC | CASSLGGAGIRSNEQFF
TRBJ2-7 | - | - | TRBV28 | TGTGCCAGCAGTTTCGGGCAGGCCCTTGTCTACGAGCAGTACTTC | CASSFGQALVYEQYF
TRBJ2-1 | once | TRBD2 | TRBV19 | TGTGCCAGTAGTCAGCCGGGACTAGCGGGAGGGCTTGAACAGTTCTTC | CASSQPGLAGGLEQFF
TRBJ1-2 | - | - | TRBV19 | TGTGCCAGTATAGCCAGGGACTATGGCTACACCTTC | CASIARDYGYTF
TRBJ2-7 | - | - | TRBV11-2 | TGTGCCAGCAGCCGCCTCCTGGCCGAGCAGTACTTC | CASSRLLAEQYF
TRBJ1-2 | once | - | TRBV7-4 | TGTGCCAGCAGCTTAGTGGGGGAAGGTAAGCGGGGCTACACCTTC | CASSLVGEGKRGYTF
TRBJ2-3 | - | TRBD2 | TRBV9 | TGTGCCAGCAGCGGGCTACTAGCGGGAGTGGGTACAGATACGCAGTATTTT | CASSGLLAGVGTDTQYF
TRBJ2-2 | - | - | TRBV7-2 | TGTGCCAGCACCCAACGCGTCTTGAACACCGGGGAGCTGTTTTTT | CASTQRVLNTGELFF
TRBJ2-7 | - | - | TRBV2 | TGTGCCAGCAGTGAATTCGAGCAGTACTTC | CASSEFEQYF
TRBJ2-7 | - | - | TRBV20-1 | TGCAGTGTCACGTCGCCCTACGAGCAGTACTTC | CSVTSPYEQYF
TRBJ2-6 | - | - | TRBV4-2 | TGTGCCAGCAGCCTAGCCGAACGGGGGGCCAACGTCCTGACTTTC | CASSLAERGANVLTF
TRBJ1-1 | - | TRBD1 | TRBV29-1 | TGCAGCGTTACCGGGACAGGGGGTACTGAAGCTTTCTTT | CSVTGTGGTEAFF
TRBJ2-5 | - | TRBD2 | TRBV11-3 | TGTGCCAGCAGCCCGGGACTAGCGGGGAACCAAGAGACCCAGTACTTC | CASSPGLAGNQETQYF
TRBJ2-7 | - | TRBD1 | TRBV5-8 | TGTGCCAGCAGCCTAACAGGGGGCCGGTCCTACGAGCAGTACTTC | CASSLTGGRSYEQYF
TRBJ2-1 | - | TRBD2 | TRBV9 | TGTGCCAGCAGCGTAGCTACGGGGACTAGCGGGAGTGCTGAGCAGTTCTTC | CASSVATGTSGSAEQFF
TRBJ1-1 | once | TRBD1 | TRBV28 | TGTGCCAGCAGGAAGGGGGCATCGGGTTCGAACACTGAAGCTTTCTTT | CASRKGASGSNTEAFF
TRBJ2-2 | - | TRBD2 | TRBV15 | TGTGCCACCAGCAGAAATGGACTAGCGGGAGTTCCCCCCGCCGGGGAGCTGTTTTTT | CATSRNGLAGVPPAGELFF
TRBJ1-2 | - | - | TRBV28 | TGTGCCAGCAGTGGGGTAGGAGGGAAAAGGTATGGCTACACCTTC | CASSGVGGKRYGYTF
TRBJ1-4 | - | - | TRBV5-1 | TGCGCCAGCAGCCAGAGGGGGGGAAATGACTTTAATGAAAAACTGTTTTTT | CASSQRGGNDFNEKLFF
TRBJ1-4 | - | - | TRBV15 | TGTGCCACCAGCAGAGACCAATCGACCGGTAATGAAAAACTGTTTTTT | CATSRDQSTGNEKLFF
TRBJ2-2 | - | - | TRBV7-9 | TGTGCCAGCAGCTTATTAGCCGGGGAGCTGTTTTTT | CASSLLAGELFF
TRBJ1-6 | - | - | TRBV5-4 | TGTGCCAGCAGCTTTCAGGAAGGAGATTCACCCCTCCACTTT | CASSFQEGDSPLHF